These 31 T cell receptor beta chains were all obtained from the same sample, sequenced in a study of blood T cells in healthy people across ages. Primed by a sample-barcoded 5' primer and a J-beta primer mix, a second PCR proceeded for about 6 to 12 cycles. TCRdb independently ran MiXCR on the 5' RACE reads; one entry per CDR3 protein. The sample comprises about 1,400,000 distinct CDR3 sequences, roughly 60% of which are singletons, and 6.5% to 8.5% rests with the top ten. Sequenced sample: blood. Every receptor here comes from a young man in good health.

The CDR3 sequence: CTSSPVRMSEQFF. In nucleotides, the CDR3 is TGTACCAGCAGCCCCGTGAGAATGAGTGAGCAGTTCTTC. The chain links TRBV7-2 to TRBJ2-1; D not resolved. CDR1 SGHTA and CDR2 FQGNSA come from the germline V gene. This CDR3 is 13 amino acids long. V lost 5 bases, J lost 9 bases, and 14 bases lay in between.

This chain connects TRBV20-1 to TRBJ2-4; 8 bases match TRBD1. The DNA matches TRBJ2-7 better at its end, which makes the J call doubtful. The CDR3 extends over 12 amino acids. Germline lookup yields CDR1 DFQATT and CDR2 SNEGSKA (reference sequence). The CDR3 loop is CSARTGNYEQYF. The CDR3 coding sequence is TGCAGTGCCCGGACAGGGAATTACGAGCAGTACTTC.

V and J are TRBV5-5 and TRBJ1-4; no firm D call. This CDR3 comprises 12 residues. CDR1 SGHKS and CDR2 YYEKEE come from the germline V gene (reference sequence). Trimming removed 4 bases at V and 14 bases at J, with 15 bases between. CDR3 sequence reads: CASSQTPKRLFF. In DNA form, the CDR3 reads TGTGCCAGCAGCCAGACACCAAAGAGGCTGTTTTTT.

This clonotype appeared a few times. The V and J genes are TRBV5-1 and TRBJ2-7, with D perhaps matching TRBD1 (5 bases). Germline-derived CDR1 and CDR2 are SGHRS and YFSETQ. The CDR3 runs 14 residues. The V end was cut by 4 bases, the J end by 0 bases, with 11 bases between. CDR3 DNA sequence: TGCGCCAGCAGCACCTACAGGAACTCCTACGAGCAGTACTTC. Its protein is CASSTYRNSYEQYF.

This clonotype has a single count. The CDR3 coding sequence is TGTGCCAGCAGCCAAGCCTCGAGGGTTTGGGAGGGGGTCGAGCAGTACTTC. It encodes CASSQASRVWEGVEQYF. The chain joins TRBV14 to TRBJ2-1, with a tentative D call TRBD2 (7 bases). The DNA end favors TRBJ2-7, so the J call may be wrong. The CDR3 contains 17 residues. From germline, CDR1 is SGHDN and CDR2 FVKESK.

This clonotype was detected ten times or more. V is TRBV20-1 and J is TRBJ2-3; D remains ambiguous. The V and J ends lost 5 bases and 0 bases respectively, with 9 bases between them. The germline V gene has CDR1 DFQATT and CDR2 SNEGSKA (reference sequence). CDR3 length equals 13 residues. CDR3 coding DNA: TGCAGTGCTCAAGCTAAAAGCACAGATACGCAGTATTTT. As protein: CSAQAKSTDTQYF.

V and J are TRBV10-2 and TRBJ2-7; TRBD1 or TRBD2 may be the D gene (5 bases each). Germline CDR1 reads WSHSY; CDR2 reads SAAADI. This CDR3 has 14 residues. V dropped 5 bases and J dropped 2 bases, with 13 bases sitting between them. CDR3 coding DNA: TGCGCCAGCAGTTGGTCCGGGGCGACCTACGAGCAGTACTTC. Its translation is CASSWSGATYEQYF.

In this sample, this clonotype turned up a few times. This rearrangement joins TRBV6-5 to TRBJ1-2, with 9 bases identical to TRBD1. The germline CDR1 and CDR2 sequences are MNHEY and SVGAGI. With 0 bases clipped from V and 8 bases from J, the junction kept 10 bases outside the gene matches. The CDR3 is made up of 16 amino acids. Here the CDR3 DNA reads TGTGCCAGCAGTTACTCCTGGGACAGGGATATCTACGGCTACACCTTC. Its protein product is CASSYSWDRDIYGYTF.

The chain links TRBV5-1 to TRBJ2-5; possible D gene TRBD1, 5 bases. This CDR3 is 18 amino acids long. The germline V gene encodes CDR1 SGHRS and CDR2 YFSETQ. V was trimmed by 0 bases and J by 4 bases, leaving 22 bases between them. CDR3 region: CASSLAESSGLWGETQYF. The CDR3 DNA is TGCGCCAGCAGCTTGGCTGAGTCTTCAGGGTTGTGGGGAGAGACCCAGTACTTC.

The rearrangement links TRBV29-1 to TRBJ2-1; tentative D call: TRBD1 (5 bases). Judging by the DNA end, TRBJ2-7 fits better; the J call may be wrong. This CDR3 spans 16 amino acids. Per germline, CDR1 SQVTM and CDR2 ANQGSEA. The CDR3 DNA reads TGCAGCGTTGAAGAGTTTCAGGGAAGCTCCTACAATGAGCAGTACTTC. This codes for CSVEEFQGSSYNEQYF.

The rearrangement joins TRBV4-1 to TRBJ2-7, with D tentatively TRBD1 (5 bases). Germline CDR1 reads MGHRA; CDR2 reads YSYEKL. The CDR3 totals 14 residues. V was cut by 6 bases and J by 6 bases, with 18 bases left in between. The CDR3 DNA reads as TGCGCCAGCAGTCCAGGTGGGGCCAGCGTCGAGCAGTACTTC. This gives the protein CASSPGGASVEQYF.

This chain connects TRBV10-2 to TRBJ2-7; D not certain. The end of the DNA is better explained by TRBJ2-4, so the J call may be wrong. Germline CDR1 reads WSHSY; CDR2 reads SAAADI. The CDR3 extends over 14 amino acids. As DNA, the CDR3 is TGCGCCAGCAGGCCTATAGGCGCTCAAAACATTCAGTACTTC. Protein: CASRPIGAQNIQYF.

The gene calls are TRBV6-2 or TRBV6-3 and TRBJ1-2; 9 nucleotides match TRBD1. The V segment lost 0 bases and the J segment 8 bases; nucleotides outside the gene matches: 4. The CDR3 totals 14 residues. From germline, CDR1 is MNHEY and CDR2 SVGEGT. The CDR3 is CASSYSTGGAGYTF. The CDR3 coding sequence is TGTGCCAGCAGTTACTCCACAGGGGGCGCAGGCTACACCTTC.

The chain recombines TRBV4-1 with TRBJ2-1; perhaps TRBD2 as D (6 bases). CDR3 size: 19 residues. The V and J ends lost 4 bases and 9 bases respectively, with 31 bases between them. Germline V lookup: CDR1 MGHRA, CDR2 YSYEKL. CDR3 residues: CASSPLIKTRDSQHSEQFF. CDR3 DNA sequence: TGCGCCAGCAGCCCCTTAATAAAAACGCGGGACTCCCAGCATAGTGAGCAGTTCTTC.

This clonotype was seen a few times. V is TRBV27 and J is TRBJ1-2; D is unclear. CDR3 length equals 13 residues. The V gene lost 5 bases and the J gene lost 1 base, with 8 bases spanning the gap. Germline loops: CDR1 MNHEY, CDR2 SMNVEV (reference sequence). In DNA, the CDR3 is TGTGCCAGCAGTAGAAGACTTAACTATGGCTACACCTTC. Translating gives CASSRRLNYGYTF.

The rearrangement links TRBV2 to TRBJ1-2; D call uncertain. The germline gives CDR1 SNHLY, CDR2 FYNNEI. CDR3 size: 10 residues. Trimming left V 7 bases short and J 6 bases short, with 6 bases between. The CDR3 here is CASTVDGYTF. In DNA form, the CDR3 reads TGTGCCAGCACGGTGGATGGCTACACCTTC.

The V call is TRBV20-1, the J call TRBJ1-1, with D perhaps matching TRBD1 (5 bases). CDR1 and CDR2 from the germline V gene are DFQATT and SNEGSKA (reference sequence). There are 14 residues in the CDR3. The ends were cut back, 0 bases at V and 1 base at J, with 9 bases in the middle. CDR3 bases: TGCAGTGCTAGAGACGGGACGACGAACACTGAAGCTTTCTTT. Its protein product is CSARDGTTNTEAFF.

V gene TRBV4-2 combines with J gene TRBJ2-7; D may correspond to TRBD1 or TRBD2 (6 bases each). The J call may be mistaken, given a closer DNA end match to TRBJ2-4. The CDR3 covers 16 residues. CDR1 LGHNA and CDR2 YNFKEQ come from the germline V gene. The chain's CDR3 is CASSHTRGVAKNIQYF. CDR3 sequence (DNA): TGTGCCAGCAGCCATACAAGGGGGGTAGCCAAAAACATTCAGTACTTC.

V is TRBV20-1 and J is TRBJ2-7; D might be TRBD2 (6 bases). Germline CDR1 and CDR2: DFQATT and SNEGSKA (reference sequence). This CDR3 has 12 residues. The germline V and J ends were trimmed by 6 bases and 7 bases, with 16 bases remaining between them. In nucleotides, the CDR3 is TGCAGTGCCATCGGGGGATCGGGAGAGCAGTACTTC. This translates into CSAIGGSGEQYF.

This chain connects TRBV6-5 to TRBJ1-2; 9 bases fit TRBD1. Trimming at V came to 7 bases and at J to 2 bases, leaving 5 bases not matched to a gene. The CDR3 is 14 residues long. Germline CDR1 is MNHEY and CDR2 is SVGAGI. The CDR3: CASKRDRENYGYTF. As DNA, the CDR3 is TGTGCCAGCAAAAGGGACAGGGAAAACTATGGCTACACCTTC.

This chain links TRBV20-1 with TRBJ2-5; 9 bases fit TRBD1. The junction had 3 bases not matched to a gene; V was cut back by 3 bases and J by 4 bases. The CDR3 totals 13 residues. CDR1 DFQATT and CDR2 SNEGSKA come from the germline V gene (reference sequence). The CDR3 region is CSARKDRGETQYF. In DNA form, the CDR3 reads TGCAGTGCTAGGAAGGACAGGGGAGAGACCCAGTACTTC.

The table lists this clonotype with many counts. The J gene is TRBJ2-7, the V gene TRBV29-1, with 9 nucleotides matching TRBD2. The CDR3 spans 14 residues. Germline values: CDR1 SQVTM, CDR2 ANQGSEA. Trimming removed 2 bases from V and 2 bases from J; junction bases left unmatched: 4. As DNA, the CDR3 is TGCAGCGTTGAAACTAGCGGGTCCACCTACGAGCAGTACTTC. Amino acids: CSVETSGSTYEQYF.

The chain combines TRBV29-1 with TRBJ1-2; D is ambiguous. Trimming cost V 1 base and J 8 bases, with 11 bases left between them. The CDR3 covers 12 residues. Germline V gene data show CDR1 as SQVTM and CDR2 as ANQGSEA. CDR3 nucleotide sequence: TGCAGCGTTGAAGGACCCGGTGGGGGCTACACCTTC. Amino acid sequence: CSVEGPGGGYTF.

The chain couples TRBV15 to TRBJ1-2; 7 positions agree with TRBD1. V lost 2 bases, J lost 0 bases, and 3 bases stayed unmatched. The CDR3 is 15 residues long. Per the germline V gene, CDR1 is LNHNV and CDR2 is YYDKDF (reference sequence). The CDR3 sequence is CATSRQGGTNYGYTF. DNA for the CDR3: TGTGCCACCAGCAGACAGGGGGGAACTAACTATGGCTACACCTTC.

The rearrangement links TRBV12-5 to TRBJ2-7; D tentatively reads TRBD1 or TRBD2 (5 bases each). V was shortened by 4 bases and J by 1 base, with 14 bases between the two germline ends. CDR1 and CDR2 from the germline V gene are LGHNT and FRNRAP. The CDR3 totals 15 residues. The CDR3 reads CASGWSTGPSYEQYF. DNA for the CDR3: TGTGCTAGTGGTTGGTCTACGGGACCTTCCTACGAGCAGTACTTC. The entire variable domain, with the rest obtained from reference TRBV12-5 and TRBJ2-7, is as follows: DARVTQTPRHKVTEMGQEVTMRCQPILGHNTVFWYRQTMMQGLELLAYFRNRAPLDDSGMPKDRFSAEMPDATLATLKIQPSEPRDSAVYFCASGWSTGPSYEQYFGPGTRLTVT.

This clonotype was picked up one time. The chain recombines TRBV14 with TRBJ2-3; a possible D gene is TRBD1 (5 bases). Germline assignment: CDR1 SGHDN and CDR2 FVKESK. The CDR3 contains 17 residues. V lost 0 bases, J lost 4 bases, and 17 bases lay in between. Here the CDR3 reads CASSQETTGVGPDTQYF. As DNA, the CDR3 is TGTGCCAGCAGCCAAGAGACGACTGGAGTGGGGCCAGATACGCAGTATTTT.

This clonotype has only a few counts. The chain carries TRBV5-1 and TRBJ2-5; 7 bases fit TRBD1. J lost 0 bases, V lost 4 bases, and 6 bases had no gene match. Germline CDR1 is SGHRS and CDR2 is YFSETQ. There are 15 residues in the CDR3. DNA of the CDR3: TGCGCCAGCAGCCAGACAGGGACCTACCAAGAGACCCAGTACTTC. This codes for CASSQTGTYQETQYF.

This rearrangement joins TRBV20-1 to TRBJ2-3; D is undetermined. Trimming took 5 bases from V and 2 from J, leaving 11 bases between them. The CDR3 extends over 13 amino acids. The germline CDR1 and CDR2 sequences are DFQATT and SNEGSKA (reference sequence). CDR3 region: CSAGVLYTDTQYF. The CDR3, as DNA: TGCAGTGCTGGGGTTCTCTACACAGATACGCAGTATTTT.

The chain joins TRBV29-1 to TRBJ2-7; D unclear. The CDR3 consists of 12 residues. Trimming stripped 5 bases from V and 3 bases from J, with 11 bases between. From germline, CDR1 is SQVTM and CDR2 ANQGSEA. The CDR3: CSVLDIDYEQYF. Here the CDR3 DNA reads TGCAGCGTTCTCGACATAGACTACGAGCAGTACTTC.

This chain uses TRBV5-1 with TRBJ2-1; 9 nucleotides line up with TRBD2. J lost 9 bases, V lost 6 bases, and 10 bases had no gene match. The CDR3 totals 14 residues. Germline CDR1 is SGHRS and CDR2 is YFSETQ. The CDR3 DNA reads as TGCGCCAGCATGGAGCTAGCGGGAACCGCTGAGCAGTTCTTC. Translated: CASMELAGTAEQFF.

The chain recombines TRBV7-9 with TRBJ1-5; weak D call: TRBD1 (6 bases). Germline CDR1 SEHNR, CDR2 FQNEAQ (reference sequence). Trimming took off 5 bases at V and 5 bases at J, with 16 bases between the two ends. CDR3 length equals 15 residues. The CDR3 loop is CASSPGGPCDQPQHF. The CDR3 coding sequence is TGTGCCAGCAGCCCTGGGGGGCCCTGCGATCAGCCCCAGCATTTT.